These T cell receptor beta chains were read from a single sample in a study of blood T cells in healthy people across ages. TCRdb redid the calling of the 5' RACE reads with MiXCR, one entry per CDR3 protein. Of approximately 790,000 distinct CDR3 sequences detected, 55% to 65% appear once; the ten largest clones hold around a quarter. The sequencing sample was made of blood. The source is a man younger than 40 in good health. CDR3s include the opening cysteine and the closing phenylalanine or tryptophan. D genes are given only for firm matches. Clone size is shown for a subset of rows, as once, few, many or a class of expanded clone.

v_gene	j_gene	abundance	d_gene	CDR3aa	CDR3nt
TRBV6-1	TRBJ1-6	once	TRBD1	CASIFPRQGGNSPLHF	TGTGCCAGCATCTTCCCTCGACAGGGGGGTAATTCACCCCTCCACTTT
TRBV2	TRBJ1-5	.	.	CASSDGVPGVSAQHF	TGTGCCAGCAGTGACGGGGTTCCCGGGGTCTCAGCCCAGCATTTT
TRBV4-2	TRBJ2-7	.	TRBD1	CASSQERQGSHEQYF	TGTGCCAGCAGCCAAGAGCGACAGGGGTCCCACGAGCAGTACTTC
TRBV18	TRBJ2-1	.	.	CASSLDSSGVNEQFF	TGTGCCAGCTCTCTGGACAGCTCCGGGGTGAATGAGCAGTTCTTC
TRBV20-1	TRBJ2-5	few	.	CSARGTTLSEQYF	TGCAGTGCTAGAGGGACAACTCTGTCAGAGCAGTACTTC
TRBV7-2	TRBJ1-2	.	TRBD1	CASSGGTADLTNYGYTF	TGTGCCAGCAGCGGGGGGACAGCCGACCTAACTAACTATGGCTACACCTTC
TRBV14	TRBJ2-4	few	.	CASSQEFRAQYF	TGTGCCAGCAGCCAAGAGTTCAGGGCCCAGTACTTC
TRBV4-3	TRBJ1-1	.	.	CASSQRMAPNTEAFF	TGCGCCAGCAGCCAAAGGATGGCACCGAACACTGAAGCTTTCTTT
TRBV7-3	TRBJ2-3	.	.	CASSFRGGDTDTQYF	TGTGCCAGCAGCTTCAGGGGGGGGGACACAGATACGCAGTATTTT
TRBV13	TRBJ2-7	.	.	CASSLGLNRYEQYF	TGTGCCAGCAGCTTAGGTCTCAACAGGTACGAGCAGTACTTC
TRBV5-1	TRBJ2-5	few	.	CASSLAVRGSGEETQYF	TGCGCCAGCAGCTTGGCCGTAAGGGGTAGTGGGGAAGAGACCCAGTACTTC
TRBV7-2	TRBJ2-3	.	TRBD2	CASSLAPLAGGTDTQYF	TGTGCCAGCAGCTTAGCTCCCTTAGCGGGGGGCACAGATACGCAGTATTTT
TRBV20-1	TRBJ2-5	few	.	CSAPQGTQYF	TGCAGTGCTCCACAGGGGACCCAGTACTTC
TRBV4-2	TRBJ2-3	.	TRBD2	CASSQEWGGADTQYF	TGTGCCAGCAGCCAAGAGTGGGGGGGAGCAGATACGCAGTATTTT
TRBV10-3	TRBJ2-7	.	.	CAIRAETDEQYF	TGTGCCATCAGGGCCGAGACCGACGAGCAGTACTTC
TRBV6-5	TRBJ1-5	.	.	CASSSGPTTGPQHF	TGTGCCAGCAGTTCCGGACCGACGACTGGGCCCCAGCATTTT
TRBV24-1	TRBJ2-3	.	TRBD1	CATSDFDRGPQDTQYF	TGTGCCACCAGTGATTTCGACAGGGGCCCCCAAGATACGCAGTATTTT
TRBV6-2/TRBV6-3	TRBJ1-4	.	.	CASSPYRGNEKLFF	TGTGCCAGCAGCCCTTACAGAGGAAATGAAAAACTGTTTTTT
TRBV7-3	TRBJ1-2	.	.	CAIPGGRNYGYTF	TGTGCCATCCCCGGGGGCAGGAACTATGGCTACACCTTC
TRBV9	TRBJ2-1	.	.	CACSDRRYNEQFF	TGTGCCTGCAGCGACCGTCGTTACAATGAGCAGTTCTTC
TRBV13	TRBJ2-3	.	TRBD2	CASSSSSGRADTQYF	TGTGCCAGCAGCTCCTCTAGCGGGAGGGCAGATACGCAGTATTTT
TRBV7-3	TRBJ2-7	medium-sized	.	CASSPRQDLSYEQYF	TGTGCCAGCAGCCCCAGACAGGACCTCTCCTACGAGCAGTACTTC
TRBV4-2	TRBJ2-1	.	.	CASSEGVGEQFF	TGTGCCAGCAGCGAAGGGGTAGGTGAGCAGTTCTTC
TRBV6-2/TRBV6-3	TRBJ2-7	.	.	CASSYPTEGAPSHEQYF	TGTGCCAGCAGTTACCCGACGGAGGGGGCGCCCTCCCACGAGCAGTACTTC